This TCR beta chain was documented in a study of cytomegalovirus exposure and HLA in healthy donors. The PCR employed 60 Vbeta primers together with 13 Jbeta primers. Libraries were prepared by immunoSEQ multiplex PCR; TCRdb keeps only in-frame clonotypes and omits some of them. This sample has fewer than 150,000 clones, with 82% found just once. Germline CDR1 GTSNPN, CDR2 SVGIG (reference sequence). The CDR3 is 13 residues long. J gave up 3 bases and V 5 bases, and 2 bases lay outside the gene matches. Material for sequencing was PBMCs. The TCR sequence derives from a male donor in good health and CMV-seronegative. V is TRBV30 and J is TRBJ2-2, with 8 positions matching TRBD1. In DNA form, the CDR3 reads TGTGCCTGGGGGGGACAGGACACCGGGGAGCTGTTTTTT. It is translated as CAWGGQDTGELFF.